This T cell receptor beta chain was observed in a study of blood T cells in healthy people across ages. This clonotype was observed a few times. Relative to the germline gene, one junction end is altered; a read error may explain this. It was with a sample-barcoded 5' primer and a J-beta primer mix that a second PCR of roughly 6 to 11 cycles was run. TCRdb reprocessed the 5' RACE reads via MiXCR and lists one record per CDR3 protein. The sample has over a million distinct CDR3 sequences; 40% to 50% are singletons. Per germline, CDR1 SSHAT and CDR2 FNYEAQ (reference sequence). The CDR3 sequence is 15 residues long.

The V and J genes are TRBV7-7 and TRBJ2-3; 11 bases match TRBD1. This clonotype was sampled from a woman between 18 and 30 years old in good health. The sequenced sample consisted of blood. CDR3 loop: CASSPGQGVTDTQYF. The DNA of the CDR3 is TGTGCTAGCAGCCCGGGACAGGGGGTCACAGATACGCAGTATTTT.